The present TCR beta chain was sequenced within a study of cytomegalovirus exposure and HLA in healthy donors. V dropped 2 bases and J dropped 3; count of bases not matched to a gene: 4. Germline V gives CDR1 MNHNY, CDR2 SVGAGI (reference sequence). The CDR3 runs 15 residues. The method was immunoSEQ multiplex PCR; TCRdb's version includes in-frame clones alone and lacks a portion of them. The sample includes about 310,000 clones, roughly 90% of them seen just once. This receptor was identified in a man younger than 40 in good health and CMV-seronegative. Sample: PBMCs. The J gene is TRBJ1-5, the V gene TRBV6-6; 7 nucleotides line up with TRBD1. The CDR3 spells CASSYLDRVNQPQHF. Written as DNA, the CDR3 is TGTGCCAGCAGTTACCTCGACAGGGTCAATCAGCCCCAGCATTTT.